These 10 T cell receptor beta chains were sequenced from one sample in a study of OX40 agonist ivuxolimab in advanced cancers. Assay: immunoSEQ multiplex PCR; the TCRdb copy retains only in-frame clones and omits some. Among roughly 35,000 clones listed, about 86% were seen once. The sequencing here drew on CD4+ or CD8+ T cells sorted from blood, taken in a trial of the OX40 agonist ivuxolimab. The receptors come from an adult with an advanced solid tumor such as melanoma, head and neck, liver or kidney cancer.

The gene calls are TRBV6-6 and TRBJ1-5; D perhaps matches TRBD1 (6 bases). V lost 1 base to trimming and J lost 3 bases, with 10 bases between them. CDR3 length: 15 residues. Per the germline V gene, CDR1 is MNHNY and CDR2 is SVGAGI (reference sequence). CDR3 DNA sequence: TGTGCCAGCAGTTACTTAACAGGGACCAATCAGCCCCAGCATTTT. This sequence encodes CASSYLTGTNQPQHF.

The rearrangement joins TRBV7-9 to TRBJ2-1; 9 bases line up with TRBD2. The V gene end was trimmed by 2 bases and the J gene end by 8 bases; junction bases not matched to a gene: 13. There are 17 residues in the CDR3. Germline CDR1 and CDR2: SEHNR and FQNEAQ (reference sequence). The CDR3 protein is CASSLWRRVAGVDEQFF. CDR3 nucleotide sequence: TGTGCCAGCAGCTTATGGCGGCGGGTAGCGGGGGTGGATGAGCAGTTCTTC.

This clone has just a few counts. This chain links TRBV28 with TRBJ2-1; TRBD2 agrees at 7 bases. The V gene's germline CDR1 is MDHEN and CDR2 SYDVKM. V dropped 6 bases and J dropped 4; count of bases not matched to a gene: 12. The CDR3 loop spans 16 amino acids. The DNA of the CDR3 is TGTGCCAGCAGCAAAGACACTAGCGCGCTTTACAATGAGCAGTTCTTC. Translating gives CASSKDTSALYNEQFF.

The table lists this clone with a few counts. The rearrangement joins TRBV10-1 to TRBJ2-1; no firm D call. The germline V gene has CDR1 WNHNN and CDR2 SYGVQD (reference sequence). This CDR3 spans 16 amino acids. Trimming took 4 bases from V and 0 from J, leaving 13 bases between them. The CDR3 sequence: CASSVLSSSSYNEQFF. Here the CDR3 DNA reads TGCGCCAGCAGTGTCCTCTCCTCGAGCTCCTACAATGAGCAGTTCTTC.

V gene TRBV10-3 combines with J gene TRBJ1-2; D not certain. The CDR3 loop spans 9 amino acids. The germline V gene has CDR1 ENHRY and CDR2 SYGVKD. Trimming took 10 bases from V and 4 from J, leaving 4 bases between them. CDR3 in amino acids: CASSYGYTF. CDR3 DNA: TGTGCCAGCAGCTATGGCTACACCTTC.

V and J are TRBV19 and TRBJ2-2, with TRBD1 matching over 9 bases. CDR3 length equals 13 residues. Losses at the gene ends were 4 bases for V and 13 bases for J; bases not matched to a gene: 7. The germline V gene has CDR1 LNHDA and CDR2 SQIVND (reference sequence). The CDR3 nucleotides read TGTGCCAGTAGTAGACACACAGGGGGCTTGCTGTTTTTT. This encodes CASSRHTGGLLFF.

The chain joins TRBV4-3 to TRBJ2-1; TRBD2 might be the D (5 bases). Trimming pared 0 bases from V and 12 bases from J, leaving 12 bases between. Germline values: CDR1 LGHNA, CDR2 YSLEER. The length of the CDR3 is 13 residues. The CDR3 nucleotides read TGCGCCAGCAGCCAAGATGCCGGGATTTGGCAGTTCTTC. It specifies CASSQDAGIWQFF.

This chain joins TRBV5-3 and TRBJ1-6, with a possible D match to TRBD1 (6 bases). TRBV5-3 is given ORF status, its function remaining uncertain. Trimming removed 8 bases at V and 2 bases at J, with 14 bases between. The CDR3 totals 15 residues. CDR3 amino acids: CARRGGGPYNSPLHF. CDR3 in DNA: TGTGCCAGGAGGGGGGGAGGACCCTATAATTCACCCCTCCACTTT.

Comment on this clone: Its ends do not fully match the called genes, so a read error is possible. V gene TRBV6-1 combines with J gene TRBJ2-7; D might be TRBD2 (5 bases). The CDR3 length is 14 residues. The germline gives CDR1 MNHNS, CDR2 SASEGT. The CDR3, as DNA: TGTGCCAGCACTGAAGCGAGGGCCCCCGACGAGCAGTACTTC. Translating gives CASTEARAPDEQYF.

This rearrangement joins TRBV11-3 to TRBJ2-3; 11 bases map to TRBD2. V lost 5 bases to trimming and J lost 8 bases; unmatched junction nucleotides: 9. The CDR3 length is 15 residues. Germline-derived CDR1 and CDR2 are SGHNT and YENEEA. The CDR3 nucleotides read TGTGCCAGCAGCCCATTAGCGGGGGGGCCCGCTACGCAGTATTTT. Translated: CASSPLAGGPATQYF.